Shown below are 13 T cell receptor beta chains from a single sample sequenced in a study of OX40 agonist ivuxolimab in advanced cancers. TCRdb's table, derived via immunoSEQ multiplex PCR, lists solely in-frame clones and lacks some. The sample gives around 60,000 clones, approximately 80% of which show up once; 1.9% is in the top ten. The source material was CD4+ or CD8+ T cells sorted from blood, sampled in a trial of the OX40 agonist ivuxolimab. Source of these receptors: an adult with an advanced solid tumor such as melanoma, head and neck, liver or kidney cancer.

J is TRBJ2-4 and V is TRBV29-1; D possibly corresponds to TRBD2 (5 bases). Looked up from germline, CDR1 is SQVTM and CDR2 is ANQGSEA. The CDR3 is 14 residues long. V dropped 0 bases and J dropped 6 bases, with 12 bases sitting between them. Here the CDR3 DNA reads TGCAGCGTTGAAGACCTAGGAAGCGGAAACATTCAGTACTTC. The encoded protein is CSVEDLGSGNIQYF.

CDR3 amino acids: CASRVLESPNTGELFF. The DNA of the CDR3 is TGTGCCAGCAGAGTACTCGAATCACCGAACACCGGGGAGCTGTTTTTT. The V call is TRBV2, the J call TRBJ2-2; no reliable D call. The CDR3 length is 16 residues. The germline gives CDR1 SNHLY, CDR2 FYNNEI. The V end was cut by 6 bases, the J end by 0 bases, with 14 bases between.

The chain has TRBV7-3 and TRBJ1-5, with unresolved D. The CDR3 runs to 16 residues. The V gene lost 5 bases and the J gene lost 2 bases, with 16 bases spanning the gap. Germline V gene data show CDR1 as SGHTA and CDR2 as FQGTGA. The CDR3, as DNA: TGTGCCAGCAGCCAAGGTCCCGGCGCAGGCAATCAGCCCCAGCATTTT. Protein sequence: CASSQGPGAGNQPQHF. Supplemented by reference TRBV7-3 and TRBJ1-5, the full variable domain reads GAGVSQTPSNKVTEKGKYVELRCDPISGHTALYWYRQSLGQGPEFLIYFQGTGAADDSGLPNDRFFAVRPEGSVSTLKIQRTERGDSAVYLCASSQGPGAGNQPQHFGDGTRLSIL.

The rearrangement links TRBV2 to TRBJ2-5; 10 nucleotides match TRBD2. The trim removed 6 bases at V and 5 bases at J, leaving 9 bases unmatched. CDR3 length equals 15 residues. Germline V lookup: CDR1 SNHLY, CDR2 FYNNEI. The CDR3 coding sequence is TGTGCCAGCAGAAGGACTAGCGGAGGGGGGGAGACCCAGTACTTC. It translates to CASRRTSGGGETQYF.

V usage is TRBV6-1 and J usage is TRBJ1-2; tentative D call: TRBD1 (5 bases). Germline lookup yields CDR1 MNHNS and CDR2 SASEGT. V gave up 2 bases and J gave up 4 bases, with 11 bases separating them. This CDR3 comprises 14 residues. The CDR3: CASSERDQGYGYTF. The CDR3 DNA reads TGTGCCAGCAGTGAAAGGGACCAGGGCTATGGCTACACCTTC.

V and J are TRBV27 and TRBJ1-1; no reliable D call. The V gene's germline CDR1 is MNHEY and CDR2 SMNVEV (reference sequence). The ends were cut back, 9 bases at V and 4 bases at J, with 18 bases in the middle. CDR3 length: 14 residues. CDR3 loop: CASKRFGLSTEAFF. The CDR3 DNA reads TGTGCCAGTAAACGGTTCGGTCTGAGCACTGAAGCTTTCTTT.

The chain couples TRBV7-9 to TRBJ2-1; unclear D gene. The CDR3 runs 12 residues. Germline V lookup: CDR1 SEHNR, CDR2 FQNEAQ (reference sequence). V was shortened by 6 bases and J by 5 bases, with 8 bases between the two germline ends. The CDR3 loop reads CASRSSHNEQFF. The CDR3 coding sequence is TGTGCCAGCAGATCGTCCCACAATGAGCAGTTCTTC.

The chain combines TRBV6-5 with TRBJ2-1; TRBD1 or TRBD2 may be the D gene (7 bases each). Germline V gives CDR1 MNHEY, CDR2 SVGAGI. Trimming left V 4 bases short and J 7 bases short, with 20 bases between. The CDR3 contains 16 residues. The chain's CDR3 is CASSSPRQGGKNEQFF. CDR3 nucleotide sequence: TGTGCCAGCAGTTCCCCGAGACAGGGAGGGAAAAATGAGCAGTTCTTC.

This clone occurred a few times. This chain joins TRBV7-9 and TRBJ1-1; D call uncertain. V lost 4 bases, J lost 1 base, and 10 bases lay in between. This CDR3 region has 14 residues. The germline CDR1 and CDR2 sequences are SEHNR and FQNEAQ (reference sequence). The CDR3 here is CASSSARSNTEAFF. CDR3 bases: TGTGCCAGCAGCTCCGCTCGCTCGAACACTGAAGCTTTCTTT. Full variable domain (outside the CDR3, taken from reference TRBV7-9 and TRBJ1-1): DTGVSQNPRHKITKRGQNVTFRCDPISEHNRLYWYRQTLGQGPEFLTYFQNEAQLEKSRLLSDRFSAERPKGSFSTLEIQRTEQGDSAMYLCASSSARSNTEAFFGQGTRLTVV.

The chain is built from TRBV18 and TRBJ1-1; tentatively, D is TRBD1 (5 bases). Germline assignment: CDR1 KGHSH and CDR2 LQKENI. V was trimmed by 4 bases and J by 2 bases, leaving 14 bases between them. The CDR3 runs to 15 residues. This CDR3 reads CASSLLTGANTEAFF. CDR3 nucleotide sequence: TGTGCCAGCTCACTCTTAACTGGGGCAAACACTGAAGCTTTCTTT.

The gene calls are TRBV18 and TRBJ1-1; D might be TRBD1 (5 bases). V gave up 2 bases and J gave up 0 bases, with 19 bases separating them. CDR3 length: 18 residues. Germline-derived CDR1 and CDR2 are KGHSH and LQKENI. The DNA of the CDR3 is TGTGCCAGCTCACCAGGTCGCAGGGCCATTGGGATGAACACTGAAGCTTTCTTT. This translates into CASSPGRRAIGMNTEAFF.

The CDR3 sequence: CAWLRDGSTDTQYF. CDR3 nucleotide sequence: TGTGCCTGGCTCCGGGACGGCAGCACAGATACGCAGTATTTT. The rearrangement uses TRBV30 and TRBJ2-3; tentatively, D is TRBD1 or TRBD2 (5 bases each). CDR1 and CDR2 from the germline V gene are GTSNPN and SVGIG (reference sequence). V shed 5 bases and J shed 0 bases, with 12 bases lying between them. The CDR3 totals 14 residues.

V usage is TRBV11-3 and J usage is TRBJ2-1; weak D call: TRBD2 (6 bases). Trimming removed 1 base at V and 9 bases at J, with 19 bases between. Germline values: CDR1 SGHNT, CDR2 YENEEA. The CDR3 covers 16 residues. The CDR3 DNA is TGTGCCAGCAGCTTAGGAGGTACTAGCCTTTACCCTGAGCAGTTCTTC. As protein: CASSLGGTSLYPEQFF.